The 31 T cell receptor beta chains listed next were all sequenced from one sample in a study of T-cell memory formation after mild COVID-19. TCRdb re-derived calls from the 5' RACE reads in MiXCR, one entry per CDR3 protein. The sample holds 500,000 to 650,000 distinct CDR3 sequences, approximately 21% seen once. Sequencing input: PBMCs or a T cell subset sorted from them (not recorded which). These receptors were taken from an adult woman who had mild COVID-19 (a few samples of this study predate the infection). Cell type and time point are not known.

This clonotype occurred a few times. The J gene is TRBJ2-1, the V gene TRBV7-9; D uncertain. Germline V gene data show CDR1 as SEHNR and CDR2 as FQNEAQ (reference sequence). This CDR3 region has 13 residues. Trimming left V 4 bases short and J 2 bases short, with 6 bases between. DNA of the CDR3: TGTGCCAGCAGCTCGATGCCCTACAATGAGCAGTTCTTC. It is translated as CASSSMPYNEQFF.

The chain links TRBV29-1 to TRBJ2-3; 8 nucleotides line up with TRBD2. This CDR3 is 15 amino acids long. The germline gives CDR1 SQVTM, CDR2 ANQGSEA. The junction had 8 bases not matched to a gene; V was cut back by 6 bases and J by 0 bases. The CDR3 region has the DNA TGCAGCGTCCCAGCACTAGCGGCTAGCACAGATACGCAGTATTTT. This codes for CSVPALAASTDTQYF.

The chain recombines TRBV4-2 with TRBJ2-1; 7 nucleotides align to TRBD2. The V segment lost 2 bases and the J segment 3 bases; nucleotides outside the gene matches: 4. The CDR3 spans 15 residues. The germline gives CDR1 LGHNA, CDR2 YNFKEQ. The CDR3 is CASSQSSGRYNEQFF. CDR3 nucleotide sequence: TGTGCCAGCAGCCAATCTAGCGGCCGCTACAATGAGCAGTTCTTC.

CDR3 region: CSVGGTSEYNEQFF. For the CDR3, the DNA is TGCAGCGTGGGCGGGACTAGCGAGTACAATGAGCAGTTCTTC. The rearrangement uses TRBV29-1 and TRBJ2-1; 10 bases line up with TRBD2. CDR1 and CDR2 (germline): SQVTM, ANQGSEA. The junction had 6 bases not matched to a gene; V was cut back by 6 bases and J by 4 bases. The CDR3 runs 14 residues.

This clonotype appeared a few times. V and J are TRBV6-2 or TRBV6-3 and TRBJ2-6, with no clear D. This CDR3 region has 18 residues. V lost 6 bases to trimming and J lost 1 base, with 19 bases between them. Germline CDR1 MNHEY, CDR2 SVGEGT. The CDR3 nucleotides read TGTGCCAGCAGCCCCCGGCCTCCCTTAAGTTCTGGGGCCAACGTCCTGACTTTC. Amino acid sequence: CASSPRPPLSSGANVLTF.

The rearrangement joins TRBV7-6 to TRBJ2-5; weak D call: TRBD1 (6 bases). The germline CDR1 and CDR2 sequences are SGHVS and FNYEAQ. V lost 2 bases to trimming and J lost 0 bases, with 19 bases between them. The CDR3 is 18 residues long. In nucleotides, the CDR3 is TGTGCCAGCAGCTTAAAACCCCTTCCGGACAGATACCAAGAGACCCAGTACTTC. Encoded protein: CASSLKPLPDRYQETQYF.

The J gene is TRBJ2-5, the V gene TRBV27; a possible D gene is TRBD2 (5 bases). The germline gives CDR1 MNHEY, CDR2 SMNVEV (reference sequence). The ends were cut back, 2 bases at V and 7 bases at J, with 14 bases in the middle. The CDR3 is 14 amino acids. The CDR3 sequence: CASSLGEGGRTQYF. CDR3 nucleotide sequence: TGTGCCAGCAGTTTAGGCGAGGGTGGGAGGACCCAGTACTTC.

The table lists this clonotype with a few counts. The chain combines TRBV10-3 with TRBJ1-2; 10 nucleotides agree with TRBD1. The CDR3 sequence is 17 residues long. V trimming: 0 bases; J trimming: 7 bases; junction bases outside the gene matches: 11. The germline V gene encodes CDR1 ENHRY and CDR2 SYGVKD. The CDR3 loop reads CAISESYLGTGASGYTF. Here the CDR3 DNA reads TGTGCCATCAGTGAGTCGTATCTAGGGACAGGGGCCTCTGGCTACACCTTC.

This chain links TRBV29-1 with TRBJ2-5, with TRBD2 identical over 8 bases. The CDR3 spans 14 residues. Per germline, CDR1 SQVTM and CDR2 ANQGSEA. V was pared by 3 bases and J by 4 bases, with 7 bases of the junction left unmatched. The CDR3 DNA is TGCAGCGTTGACGGGGCGGGAGGTGGAGAGACCCAGTACTTC. Encoded protein: CSVDGAGGGETQYF. The full variable domain, its missing parts supplied by reference TRBV29-1 and TRBJ2-5, is SAVISQKPSRDICQRGTSLTIQCQVDSQVTMMFWYRQQPGQSLTLIATANQGSEATYESGFVIDKFPISRPNLTFSTLTVSNMSPEDSSIYLCSVDGAGGGETQYFGPGTRLLVL.

Only a few counts were recorded for this clonotype. V and J are TRBV3-1 and TRBJ2-7; 9 bases agree with TRBD1. Trimming took 3 bases from V and 6 from J; bases not matched to a gene: 6. CDR3 length: 14 residues. Germline V CDR1 and CDR2: LGHDT, YNNKEL (reference sequence). The CDR3 region is CASSHHRDRAEQYF. CDR3 coding DNA: TGTGCCAGCAGCCACCACCGGGACAGGGCCGAGCAGTACTTC.

The V gene is TRBV2, the J gene TRBJ2-7; D is possibly TRBD2 (5 bases). This CDR3 comprises 15 residues. V lost 8 bases and J 5 bases, leaving 22 bases between the germline ends. Germline loops: CDR1 SNHLY, CDR2 FYNNEI. The CDR3 nucleotides read TGTGCCAGCTCCCTCTTACCGGACGTCGGGAACGAGCAGTACTTC. It codes for CASSLLPDVGNEQYF.

This clonotype was recorded a few times. The chain is built from TRBV9 and TRBJ2-2; TRBD2 aligns across 8 bases. The CDR3 covers 15 residues. Germline V gene data show CDR1 as SGDLS and CDR2 as YYNGEE. V gave up 4 bases and J gave up 3 bases; unmatched junction bases: 5. The DNA of the CDR3 is TGTGCCAGCAGCCTAATTAGCGGGGACACCGGGGAGCTGTTTTTT. Translating gives CASSLISGDTGELFF.

This clonotype was recorded a few times. The genes are TRBV4-3 and TRBJ1-2; maybe TRBD1 (6 bases). This CDR3 comprises 15 residues. CDR1 is LGHNA and CDR2 is YSLEER in the germline V gene. V lost 0 bases and J 8 bases, leaving 16 bases between the germline ends. The CDR3 bases are TGCGCCAGCAGCCAAGATCGTGCACAGGGAAAAGGCTACACCTTC. Protein sequence: CASSQDRAQGKGYTF.

The chain employs TRBV14 and TRBJ1-2; D is unclear. The CDR3 runs 14 residues. Germline V gives CDR1 SGHDN, CDR2 FVKESK. The ends were cut back, 4 bases at V and 4 bases at J, with 13 bases in the middle. In DNA, the CDR3 is TGTGCCAGCAGCCCCCCCATGACGAGCTATGGCTACACCTTC. Translation: CASSPPMTSYGYTF.

This clonotype came up a few times. J is TRBJ2-2 and V is TRBV11-3, with D uncertain. Per the germline V gene, CDR1 is SGHNT and CDR2 is YENEEA. Trimming took off 1 base at V and 3 bases at J, with 6 bases between the two ends. The CDR3 loop spans 14 amino acids. Here the CDR3 DNA reads TGTGCCAGCAGCTTAGTAGAGGACACCGGGGAGCTGTTTTTT. This sequence encodes CASSLVEDTGELFF.

This chain joins TRBV7-9 and TRBJ1-2; D is unresolved. The CDR3 has 13 amino acids. V was pared by 5 bases and J by 5 bases, with 12 bases between. CDR1 is SEHNR, CDR2 FQNEAQ, per germline (reference sequence). CDR3 nucleotides: TGTGCCAGCAGCCCAGAGCGGGTATATGGCTACACCTTC. The encoded protein is CASSPERVYGYTF.

This clonotype was recorded a few times. The CDR3 region has the DNA TGCGCCAGCAGCTTTCAGGGAGAGACTGAAGCTTTCTTT. The encoded protein is CASSFQGETEAFF. V gene TRBV5-1 combines with J gene TRBJ1-1; D possibly corresponds to TRBD1 (5 bases). V lost 2 bases to trimming and J lost 5 bases, with 10 bases between them. The germline V gene has CDR1 SGHRS and CDR2 YFSETQ. The CDR3 runs to 13 residues. The full variable domain, in which reference TRBV5-1 and TRBJ1-1 provide the parts outside the CDR3, is KAGVTQTPRYLIKTRGQQVTLSCSPISGHRSVSWYQQTPGQGLQFLFEYFSETQRNKGNFPGRFSGRQFSNSRSEMNVSTLELGDSALYLCASSFQGETEAFFGQGTRLTVV.

The chain has TRBV5-6 and TRBJ1-1, with D unclear. CDR1 is SGHDT and CDR2 is YYEEEE in the germline V gene. CDR3 length: 15 amino acids. Trimming pared 4 bases from V and 5 bases from J, leaving 18 bases between. The CDR3 DNA reads TGTGCCAGCAGCCCTGGAGTGAGGGTTGGGACTGAAGCTTTCTTT. It encodes CASSPGVRVGTEAFF.

This clonotype was recorded a few times. The gene calls are TRBV12-3 or TRBV12-4 and TRBJ2-5, with 7 bases matching TRBD1. J lost 10 bases, V lost 4 bases, and 9 bases had no gene match. CDR3 length equals 13 residues. This CDR3 reads CASSSGQHLVQYF. The CDR3 bases are TGTGCCAGCAGTTCGGGACAGCACCTGGTCCAGTACTTC.

This clonotype turned up a few times. The V call is TRBV3-1, the J call TRBJ2-7; D unclear. CDR1 is LGHDT and CDR2 is YNNKEL in the germline V gene (reference sequence). The CDR3 covers 12 residues. The V and J ends lost 3 bases and 3 bases respectively, with 6 bases between them. CDR3 region: CASSQRYYEQYF. As DNA, the CDR3 is TGTGCCAGCAGCCAGAGGTACTACGAGCAGTACTTC.

There are a few counts of this clonotype. V usage is TRBV4-1 and J usage is TRBJ1-5, with D unresolved. Germline V gene data show CDR1 as MGHRA and CDR2 as YSYEKL. The CDR3 spans 15 residues. V shed 1 base and J shed 4 bases, with 11 bases lying between them. The CDR3, as DNA: TGCGCCAGCAGCCAAGTTCTTCAGAGAAATCAGCCCCAGCATTTT. Encoded protein: CASSQVLQRNQPQHF.

CDR3 in DNA: TGCGCCAGCAGCCTAATGCCGACAGACCCCGGGGGTAGCAATCAGCCCCAGCATTTT. Its translation is CASSLMPTDPGGSNQPQHF. This chain joins TRBV4-1 and TRBJ1-5, with D perhaps matching TRBD1 (5 bases). The CDR3 totals 19 residues. In germline, CDR1 is MGHRA, CDR2 YSYEKL. Trimming cost V 4 bases and J 0 bases, with 22 bases left between them.

This clonotype turned up a few times. This chain links TRBV5-1 with TRBJ2-2; D perhaps matches TRBD2 (5 bases). Trimming took 0 bases from V and 3 from J, leaving 12 bases between them. CDR1 SGHRS and CDR2 YFSETQ come from the germline V gene. The CDR3 loop spans 16 amino acids. CDR3 sequence reads: CASSLDLGSYTGELFF. Here the CDR3 DNA reads TGCGCCAGCAGCTTGGACCTAGGGAGCTACACCGGGGAGCTGTTTTTT.

The V and J genes are TRBV24-1 and TRBJ2-1; 9 positions agree with TRBD1. This CDR3 spans 16 amino acids. The germline V gene encodes CDR1 KGHDR and CDR2 SFDVKD. Unmatched junction bases numbered 8, after V lost 4 bases and J lost 5 bases. The CDR3 nucleotides read TGTGCCACCAGTGACTCCGGGACAGGGAGCGACAATGAGCAGTTCTTC. Translating gives CATSDSGTGSDNEQFF.

The rearrangement joins TRBV7-9 to TRBJ2-2; D remains unclear. The CDR3 has 14 residues. Germline V gives CDR1 SEHNR, CDR2 FQNEAQ (reference sequence). The V gene lost 5 bases and the J gene lost 1 base, with 8 bases spanning the gap. CDR3 nucleotide sequence: TGTGCCAGCAGCCGCCGAGAGAACACCGGGGAGCTGTTTTTT. Its translation: CASSRRENTGELFF. The full variable domain, completed using reference TRBV7-9 and TRBJ2-2, is DTGVSQNPRHKITKRGQNVTFRCDPISEHNRLYWYRQTLGQGPEFLTYFQNEAQLEKSRLLSDRFSAERPKGSFSTLEIQRTEQGDSAMYLCASSRRENTGELFFGEGSRLTVL.

This clonotype has more than one count but fewer than ten. The chain links TRBV5-1 to TRBJ2-3; 8 bases line up with TRBD1. The ends lost 1 base at V and 3 bases at J; junction bases unmatched: 13. Germline V gives CDR1 SGHRS, CDR2 YFSETQ. The CDR3 sequence is 18 residues long. In DNA, the CDR3 is TGCGCCAGCAGCTTGAGAAGACAGGGGAAATCCCATACAGATACGCAGTATTTT. It encodes CASSLRRQGKSHTDTQYF.

This chain joins TRBV7-2 and TRBJ1-5; tentative D call: TRBD1 (5 bases). V was trimmed by 5 bases and J by 3 bases, leaving 14 bases between them. CDR3 size: 15 residues. Germline values: CDR1 SGHTA, CDR2 FQGNSA. The CDR3 nucleotides are TGTGCCAGCAGCCCCCGGCCAGGGATCAATCAGCCCCAGCATTTT. Its protein product is CASSPRPGINQPQHF.

The genes are TRBV2 and TRBJ1-1; tentative D call: TRBD1 (6 bases). Between the trimmed V and J ends, which lost 7 bases and 10 bases, there was a span of 13 bases. The CDR3 is made up of 11 amino acids. Germline lookup yields CDR1 SNHLY and CDR2 FYNNEI. The CDR3 loop reads CASTNRGGAFF. In DNA, the CDR3 is TGTGCCAGCACCAATAGAGGGGGAGCTTTCTTT.

This clonotype came up a few times. The chain recombines TRBV20-1 with TRBJ2-2, with D maybe TRBD1 (6 bases). This CDR3 comprises 15 residues. Between the trimmed V and J ends, which lost 6 bases and 0 bases, there was a span of 14 bases. CDR1 and CDR2 (germline): DFQATT, SNEGSKA (reference sequence). The CDR3 nucleotides are TGCAGTGCAACCACCGGGACACCGAACACCGGGGAGCTGTTTTTT. It specifies CSATTGTPNTGELFF.

The sample holds a few counts of this clonotype. The V and J genes are TRBV15 and TRBJ1-2; no definite D call. The germline V gene has CDR1 LNHNV and CDR2 YYDKDF (reference sequence). The CDR3 has 15 amino acids. Trimming took off 3 bases at V and 0 bases at J, with 11 bases between the two ends. The DNA for the CDR3 is TGTGCCACCAGCAGGGTTCAAGGGTCTAACTATGGCTACACCTTC. The encoded protein is CATSRVQGSNYGYTF.

This clonotype has only a few counts. This chain joins TRBV2 and TRBJ2-2; 7 bases map to TRBD1. This CDR3 contains 13 residues. Germline values: CDR1 SNHLY, CDR2 FYNNEI. J lost 6 bases, V lost 6 bases, and 4 bases had no gene match. This CDR3 reads CASRTGWSGELFF. CDR3 in DNA: TGTGCCAGCAGGACAGGGTGGTCCGGGGAGCTGTTTTTT. The full variable domain, rest sourced from reference TRBV2 and TRBJ2-2, is EPEVTQTPSHQVTQMGQEVILRCVPISNHLYFYWYRQILGQKVEFLVSFYNNEISEKSEIFDDQFSVERPDGSNFTLKIRSTKLEDSAMYFCASRTGWSGELFFGEGSRLTVL.